These 32 T cell receptor beta chains share one sample of origin, sequenced in a study of CD8+ T cells in alopecia areata. Reverse transcription of extracted RNA yielded cDNA, which provided the sequencing template. The assay was immunoSEQ multiplex PCR, and TCRdb's table has in-frame clones only and misses some. Of 150,000 to 200,000 clones listed, 60% are singletons. Treatment described: oral pan-JAK inhibitor, 5-10 mg twice daily. This sample comprised CD4+ T cells sorted from blood, obtained at week 24, from a patient treated with tofacitinib. These receptor sequences come from a human donor with alopecia areata.

The chain couples TRBV14 to TRBJ1-1; D gene uncertain. The CDR3 is made up of 13 amino acids. V lost 2 bases and J 5 bases, leaving 9 bases between the germline ends. Germline assignment: CDR1 SGHDN and CDR2 FVKESK. The CDR3 loop reads CASSQYPRTEAFF. DNA of the CDR3: TGTGCCAGCAGCCAATACCCCCGGACTGAAGCTTTCTTT.

This clone turned up a few times. The chain recombines TRBV30 with TRBJ2-1, with 8 bases identical to TRBD2. In germline, CDR1 is GTSNPN, CDR2 SVGIG (reference sequence). This CDR3 spans 15 amino acids. Losses at the gene ends were 0 bases for V and 8 bases for J; bases not matched to a gene: 9. The CDR3 loop is CAWSVHGTSSDEQFF. The CDR3, as DNA: TGTGCCTGGAGTGTTCACGGGACTAGTTCCGATGAGCAGTTCTTC.

The chain joins TRBV7-2 to TRBJ2-7, with D possibly matching TRBD1 (6 bases). Trimming stripped 6 bases from V and 2 bases from J, with 14 bases between. The CDR3 contains 14 residues. The V gene's germline CDR1 is SGHTA and CDR2 FQGNSA. As DNA, the CDR3 is TGTGCCAGCAGTCCTCTGACAGGTCCCTACGAGCAGTACTTC. Translated: CASSPLTGPYEQYF.

This clone was observed a few times. This chain links TRBV29-1 with TRBJ2-6, with D possibly being TRBD2 (5 bases). Trimming left V 4 bases short and J 2 bases short, with 6 bases between. The CDR3 totals 13 residues. The germline gives CDR1 SQVTM, CDR2 ANQGSEA. CDR3 nucleotide sequence: TGCAGCGTTGGAGGGCCTGGGGCCAACGTCCTGACTTTC. It translates to CSVGGPGANVLTF.

In the case of this clone: At the DNA level, this CDR3 is encoded by other sequences in the same sample as well. The V and J genes are TRBV4-3 and TRBJ2-7; TRBD2 matches 7 bases. Germline CDR1 and CDR2: LGHNA and YSLEER. V gave up 0 bases and J gave up 5 bases; unmatched junction bases: 4. The CDR3 runs to 14 residues. The CDR3 coding sequence is TGCGCCAGCAGCCAAGAGGGGAGGGGCCACGAGCAGTACTTC. This translates into CASSQEGRGHEQYF.

The chain employs TRBV2 and TRBJ2-7, with 12 bases that match TRBD2. V shed 8 bases, J shed 4 bases, and the junction held 3 bases outside the gene matches. Germline CDR1 and CDR2: SNHLY and FYNNEI. The CDR3 is made up of 13 amino acids. This CDR3 reads CASDLAGGYEQYF. The CDR3 nucleotides read TGTGCCAGCGACCTAGCGGGGGGGTACGAGCAGTACTTC.

The table lists this clone with a few counts. The V gene is TRBV29-1, the J gene TRBJ2-3; no clear D. Germline V gene lookup returns CDR1 SQVTM and CDR2 ANQGSEA. With 4 bases removed from V and 3 bases from J, the gap between germline ends came to 14 bases. The CDR3 is 14 residues long. The CDR3 is CSVVLRLVTDTQYF. The CDR3 DNA follows: TGCAGCGTTGTTTTAAGGTTGGTGACAGATACGCAGTATTTT.

The J gene is TRBJ1-2, the V gene TRBV5-1; 7 nucleotides match TRBD1. CDR1 and CDR2 (germline): SGHRS, YFSETQ. This CDR3 has 13 residues. J gave up 4 bases and V 3 bases, and 3 bases lay outside the gene matches. CDR3 loop: CASSSDRSYGYTF. As DNA, the CDR3 is TGCGCCAGCAGCTCGGACAGGTCCTATGGCTACACCTTC.

This clone turned up a few times. The rearrangement links TRBV5-1 to TRBJ2-2; no definite D call. V lost 5 bases to trimming and J lost 0 bases, with 11 bases between them. The CDR3 spans 15 residues. Germline V gene data show CDR1 as SGHRS and CDR2 as YFSETQ. In DNA, the CDR3 is TGCGCCAGCAGTCTTCCCCTAACGAACACCGGGGAGCTGTTTTTT. Translating gives CASSLPLTNTGELFF.

This clone was counted a few times. The chain combines TRBV5-1 with TRBJ2-3, with D possibly matching TRBD2 (6 bases). The CDR3 is 15 amino acids. The germline V gene encodes CDR1 SGHRS and CDR2 YFSETQ. Between the trimmed V and J ends, which lost 2 bases and 2 bases, there was a span of 12 bases. CDR3 bases: TGCGCCAGCAGCTTAAATACGGGAGTCACAGATACGCAGTATTTT. Amino acids: CASSLNTGVTDTQYF.

This clone was seen more than once but under ten times. The genes are TRBV29-1 and TRBJ2-7; D is unclear. Looked up from germline, CDR1 is SQVTM and CDR2 is ANQGSEA. V lost 7 bases and J 4 bases, leaving 14 bases between the germline ends. This CDR3 comprises 12 residues. Written as DNA, the CDR3 is TGCAGCGACCGCCAGACTCCTTACGAGCAGTACTTC. Its protein product is CSDRQTPYEQYF.

The chain employs TRBV7-8 and TRBJ2-6; the D gene is possibly TRBD2 (5 bases). The V and J ends lost 10 bases and 1 base respectively, with 8 bases between them. There are 13 residues in the CDR3. From germline, CDR1 is SGHVS and CDR2 FQNEAQ. This CDR3 reads CATRGSGANVLTF. CDR3 sequence (DNA): TGTGCCACCCGGGGTTCTGGGGCCAACGTCCTGACTTTC.

The chain couples TRBV10-1 to TRBJ2-5; TRBD2 is a possible D gene (7 bases). V lost 3 bases and J 4 bases, leaving 15 bases between the germline ends. Germline CDR1 is WNHNN and CDR2 is SYGVQD (reference sequence). CDR3 length: 15 amino acids. The CDR3 loop reads CASSDPRGGSETQYF. The CDR3 DNA reads TGCGCCAGCAGTGACCCAAGGGGGGGGTCAGAGACCCAGTACTTC.

The chain recombines TRBV5-1 with TRBJ2-1; unclear D gene. The CDR3 extends over 14 amino acids. V lost 3 bases and J lost 10, with 17 bases in between. Germline V lookup: CDR1 SGHRS, CDR2 YFSETQ. CDR3 amino acids: CASSSRTVQKEQFF. The CDR3 bases are TGCGCCAGCAGCTCCCGGACCGTACAGAAGGAGCAGTTCTTC.

The CDR3: CASSLLGTGAYEQYF. The CDR3 nucleotides read TGTGCCAGCAGCTTATTGGGGACAGGGGCCTACGAGCAGTACTTC. V is TRBV7-2 and J is TRBJ2-7; 10 positions match TRBD1. V lost 2 bases, J lost 2 bases, and 3 bases stayed unmatched. The CDR3 is 15 residues long. CDR1 is SGHTA, CDR2 FQGNSA, per germline.

This clone was recorded a few times. In nucleotides, the CDR3 is TGTGCCAGCAGTGCTCGCAGGGGGAGCGGGGAGCTGTTTTTT. It specifies CASSARRGSGELFF. The chain carries TRBV25-1 and TRBJ2-2; the match to TRBD1 covers 7 bases. The germline gives CDR1 MGHDK, CDR2 SYGVNS. With V trimmed by 4 bases and J by 7 bases, 6 bases remained unmatched. This CDR3 is built from 14 residues.

This clone is medium-sized. V gene TRBV25-1 combines with J gene TRBJ2-5, with TRBD2 matching over 7 bases. This CDR3 comprises 12 residues. Losses at the gene ends were 6 bases for V and 2 bases for J; bases not matched to a gene: 0. CDR1 MGHDK and CDR2 SYGVNS come from the germline V gene. CDR3 coding DNA: TGTGCCAGCAGGCGGGGGCAAGAGACCCAGTACTTC. Its translation: CASRRGQETQYF.

This chain uses TRBV30 with TRBJ1-2; D uncertain. This CDR3 has 13 residues. Looked up from germline, CDR1 is GTSNPN and CDR2 is SVGIG (reference sequence). Trimming stripped 0 bases from V and 4 bases from J, with 9 bases between. The CDR3 nucleotides are TGTGCCTGGAGTGTAAGGTCGAGCTATGGCTACACCTTC. Translating it yields CAWSVRSSYGYTF.

The V call is TRBV27, the J call TRBJ2-3, with no clear D. CDR3 length: 9 amino acids. Germline CDR1 and CDR2: MNHEY and SMNVEV (reference sequence). Trimming stripped 10 bases from V and 11 bases from J, with 10 bases between. CDR3 sequence (DNA): TGTGCCATACCGGGCAAGCAGTATTTT. Translation gives CAIPGKQYF.

This sequence joins TRBV27 and TRBJ1-2; D unclear. Trimming stripped 6 bases from V and 1 base from J, with 15 bases between. The CDR3 covers 15 residues. The germline V gene has CDR1 MNHEY and CDR2 SMNVEV (reference sequence). CDR3 DNA sequence: TGTGCCAGCAGCGCCGCCTCGACCCTTAACTATGGCTACACCTTC. It translates to CASSAASTLNYGYTF.

The chain joins TRBV9 to TRBJ1-2; 9 bases are a match to TRBD1. After removal of 4 bases from V and 8 bases from J, the junction contained 9 bases not matched to a gene. The CDR3 has 14 amino acids. The germline gives CDR1 SGDLS, CDR2 YYNGEE. As DNA, the CDR3 is TGTGCCAGCAGCCCAAGGACAGGGGATGGAGGCTACACCTTC. Translated, it gives CASSPRTGDGGYTF.

About this clone: The junction does not match germline at one end; this may be a read error. The genes are TRBV7-2 and TRBJ1-1; no clear D. The CDR3 length is 13 residues. Germline V gene data show CDR1 as SGHTA and CDR2 as FQGNSA. The CDR3: CARSLGARTEAFF. The CDR3 bases are TGTGCCCGCAGCTTAGGAGCAAGAACTGAAGCTTTCTTT.

This clone was seen only a few times. CDR3 protein: CAWLEGRLNTEAFF. The CDR3 DNA is TGTGCCTGGCTCGAGGGCAGGTTGAACACTGAAGCTTTCTTT. The chain joins TRBV30 to TRBJ1-1; unclear D gene. V lost 5 bases and J lost 0, with 13 bases in between. Germline CDR1 is GTSNPN and CDR2 is SVGIG (reference sequence). The CDR3 is made up of 14 amino acids.

V usage is TRBV5-1 and J usage is TRBJ1-1, with D tentatively TRBD1 (6 bases). This CDR3 comprises 15 residues. Germline CDR1 SGHRS, CDR2 YFSETQ. Trimming left V 1 base short and J 1 base short, with 11 bases between. CDR3 protein: CASSLSPGENTEAFF. The CDR3 DNA reads as TGCGCCAGCAGCTTGTCCCCAGGGGAGAACACTGAAGCTTTCTTT.

The chain joins TRBV2 to TRBJ1-1; no clear D gene. The ends were cut back, 6 bases at V and 5 bases at J, with 13 bases in the middle. The CDR3 has 13 amino acids. Germline V gene sequence: CDR1 SNHLY, CDR2 FYNNEI. The CDR3 nucleotides are TGTGCCAGCAGGATGCAGATTAGGACTGAAGCTTTCTTT. This encodes CASRMQIRTEAFF.

This clone was seen a few times. The chain joins TRBV29-1 to TRBJ2-1; D may match TRBD1 or TRBD2 (5 bases each). The CDR3 loop spans 14 amino acids. The germline gives CDR1 SQVTM, CDR2 ANQGSEA. V was pared by 4 bases and J by 7 bases, with 17 bases between. CDR3 sequence: CSVVVIWGNNEQFF. The CDR3 DNA sequence: TGCAGCGTTGTTGTGATTTGGGGGAATAATGAGCAGTTCTTC.

The chain carries TRBV11-2 and TRBJ2-1; TRBD1 matches 9 bases. V was pared by 5 bases and J by 11 bases, with 7 bases of the junction left unmatched. The CDR3 sequence is 13 residues long. Germline V CDR1 and CDR2: SGHAT, FQNNGV. Here the CDR3 DNA reads TGTGCCAGCAGCCCCACGGGACAGGGTAAGCAGTTCTTC. This gives the protein CASSPTGQGKQFF. Complete variable domain (other parts from reference TRBV11-2 and TRBJ2-1): EAGVAQSPRYKIIEKRQSVAFWCNPISGHATLYWYQQILGQGPKLLIQFQNNGVVDDSQLPKDRFSAERLKGVDSTLKIQPAKLEDSAVYLCASSPTGQGKQFFGPGTRLTVL.

Turning to this clone: The junction and the germline gene differ at one end; a read error may be behind it. The rearrangement links TRBV2 to TRBJ2-4, with 8 bases fitting TRBD1. The CDR3 contains 12 residues. From germline, CDR1 is SNHLY and CDR2 FYNNEI. The CDR3 nucleotides are TGTGCCAGCAGTGCCGGGACAGGATTTAGGGACTTC. Translating gives CASSAGTGFRDF.

The sample holds one count of this clone. The chain recombines TRBV10-3 with TRBJ2-1, with TRBD2 identical over 12 bases. Trimming cost V 5 bases and J 7 bases; bases outside gene matches: 3. The germline gives CDR1 ENHRY, CDR2 SYGVKD. This CDR3 spans 14 amino acids. Written as DNA, the CDR3 is TGTGCCATCAGTACCGGACTAGCGGGGAATGAGCAGTTCTTC. Amino acid sequence: CAISTGLAGNEQFF.

The V call is TRBV25-1, the J call TRBJ1-2; D ambiguous. The CDR3 length is 11 residues. The germline V gene has CDR1 MGHDK and CDR2 SYGVNS. The V end was cut by 4 bases, the J end by 8 bases, with 8 bases between. The CDR3 reads CASSGGRGYTF. In DNA form, the CDR3 reads TGTGCCAGCAGTGGAGGGCGAGGCTACACCTTC.

The chain couples TRBV7-9 to TRBJ2-7; 7 bases line up with TRBD1. CDR1 is SEHNR and CDR2 is FQNEAQ in the germline V gene (reference sequence). The CDR3 runs to 13 residues. V lost 5 bases to trimming and J lost 12 bases; unmatched junction nucleotides: 13. This CDR3 reads CASSQTLQGTWYF. In nucleotides, the CDR3 is TGTGCCAGCAGCCAAACCTTACAGGGGACGTGGTACTTC.

The chain carries TRBV29-1 and TRBJ2-3, with TRBD2 as a possible D gene (7 bases). Germline V gives CDR1 SQVTM, CDR2 ANQGSEA. This CDR3 has 13 residues. Trimming took off 5 bases at V and 3 bases at J, with 12 bases between the two ends. CDR3: CSVRGAVTDTQYF. As DNA, the CDR3 is TGCAGCGTTCGGGGGGCGGTAACAGATACGCAGTATTTT.